This is a list of T cell receptor beta chains from one sample in a study of T cell responses to AZD1222 COVID-19 vaccine. Only in-frame clones appear in the TCRdb table, and some are missing; sequencing was by immunoSEQ multiplex PCR. Found here are about 130,000 clones, more than 75% of them singletons; the top ten hold approximately 0.98%. The sample in question was peripheral blood, obtained 28 days after the second AZD1222 dose. The receptors here all came from an adult who received the AZD1222 COVID-19 vaccine. The CDR3 runs from the conserved cysteine through the conserved F or W. The order of the fields is J gene, V gene, D gene, clone size, CDR3 protein, CDR3 DNA. D genes are given only for firm matches. Only some rows state a clone size, as once, few, many or a class for expanded clones.

TRBJ2-7 TRBV5-1 - - CASSPESYEQYF TGCGCCAGCAGCCCTGAATCCTACGAGCAGTACTTC
TRBJ1-5 TRBV19 - - CASSIEGGVQPQHF TGTGCCAGTAGTATAGAAGGAGGGGTTCAGCCCCAGCATTTT
TRBJ2-5 TRBV9 - - CASSKGQGDETQYF TGTGCCAGCAGTAAAGGGCAGGGAGATGAGACCCAGTACTTC
TRBJ2-7 TRBV27 TRBD1 - CASSFYRGDYEQYF TGTGCCAGCAGTTTTTACAGGGGCGACTACGAGCAGTACTTC
TRBJ1-5 TRBV5-1 - - CASSLVSGAEQPQHF TGCGCCAGCAGCTTGGTATCAGGGGCCGAGCAGCCCCAGCATTTT
TRBJ1-4 TRBV19 TRBD1 - CASSIGGTGAEKLFF TGTGCCAGTAGTATAGGGGGGACAGGCGCTGAAAAACTGTTTTTT
TRBJ2-6 TRBV7-8 - - CASSTRRSLGANVLTF TGTGCCAGCAGCACCCGACGGTCCCTAGGGGCCAACGTCCTGACTTTC
TRBJ2-2 TRBV7-8 - once CASSLAGGGSGELFF TGTGCCAGCAGCTTAGCGGGGGGCGGGTCCGGGGAGCTGTTTTTT
TRBJ2-7 TRBV5-6 TRBD1 - CASSFGTDYEQYF TGTGCCAGCAGCTTCGGGACAGACTACGAGCAGTACTTC
TRBJ2-4 TRBV6-5 TRBD2 - CAAGPKNIQYF TGTGCAGCGGGGCCCAAAAACATTCAGTACTTC
TRBJ1-3 TRBV5-4 TRBD1 - CASSWDSSGNTIYF TGTGCCAGCAGCTGGGACAGCTCTGGAAACACCATATATTTT
TRBJ2-7 TRBV7-9 TRBD1 - CASSLGTGALKQYF TGTGCCAGCAGCTTAGGGACAGGGGCCCTTAAGCAGTACTTC
TRBJ1-2 TRBV28 - - CASSSVGRGYGYTF TGTGCCAGCAGTTCCGTGGGCAGGGGCTATGGCTACACCTTC
TRBJ1-2 TRBV30 - once CAWSVPSSHGYTF TGTGCCTGGAGTGTTCCCTCATCACATGGCTACACCTTC
TRBJ2-7 TRBV5-1 - once CASSPSSVRTTYEQYF TGCGCCAGCAGCCCCTCCAGCGTCAGAACGACCTACGAGCAGTACTTC
TRBJ2-7 TRBV5-8 - - CASSLVQGYEQYF TGTGCCAGCAGCTTGGTACAGGGCTACGAGCAGTACTTC
TRBJ2-7 TRBV2 TRBD1 - CASSEIETGGYEQYF TGTGCCAGCAGTGAGATCGAGACAGGGGGCTACGAGCAGTACTTC
TRBJ2-2 TRBV2 TRBD1 - CASTESGTGVTGELFF TGTGCCAGCACCGAATCCGGGACAGGGGTCACCGGGGAGCTGTTTTTT
TRBJ1-1 TRBV29-1 - - CSGTAGNTEAFF TGCAGCGGAACCGCAGGGAACACTGAAGCTTTCTTT
TRBJ1-2 TRBV10-3 - - CAISESRGLGIYGYTF TGTGCCATCAGTGAGTCAAGAGGTCTGGGAATCTATGGCTACACCTTC
TRBJ1-3 TRBV7-9 - - CASSFQAGSGNTIYF TGTGCCAGCAGCTTCCAAGCCGGCTCTGGAAACACCATATATTTT
TRBJ2-3 TRBV4-2 - - CASSLVSSLQVTDTQYF TGTGCCAGCAGCCTCGTTTCAAGCTTGCAGGTTACAGATACGCAGTATTTT
TRBJ2-1 TRBV5-1 TRBD2 few CASTWEAGRDNEQFF TGCGCCAGCACGTGGGAAGCGGGGCGGGACAATGAGCAGTTCTTC
TRBJ2-3 TRBV2 - - CASTQDYLNTDTQYF TGTGCCAGCACACAGGACTACCTCAATACAGATACGCAGTATTTT
TRBJ1-4 TRBV6-1 - - CASSEHPRRPPNEKLFF TGTGCCAGCAGTGAACACCCACGGAGACCTCCTAATGAAAAACTGTTTTTT
TRBJ1-2 TRBV28 TRBD1 - CASTIQGAGGYTF TGTGCCAGCACCATACAGGGGGCTGGAGGCTACACCTTC
TRBJ2-1 TRBV7-8 TRBD2 - CASSLLAGYEQFF TGTGCCAGCAGCTTATTAGCGGGATATGAGCAGTTCTTC